This is a list of T cell receptor beta chains from one sample in a study of shared clonotypes between healthy human individuals. The data were produced by immunoSEQ multiplex PCR, yet TCRdb's version contains in-frame clones alone and is incomplete. The repertoire has roughly 2,000,000 clones, around 93% of them found once; the top ten carry about 1.7%. The sample consisted of naive CD8+ T cells from PBMCs. The receptors come from a man aged 18 to 29 in good health. Some clones in this sample may be carry-over from other donors' samples. The CDR3 runs from the conserved cysteine through the conserved F or W. A D gene is named only where the DNA matches it firmly. The listing skips clone size in some rows; elsewhere it reads once, few, many or a size class.

j_gene: TRBJ1-2; v_gene: TRBV7-9; abundance: NA; d_gene: NA; CDR3aa: CASSLAGVYGYTF; CDR3nt: TGTGCCAGCAGCTTAGCGGGGGTGTATGGCTACACCTTC
j_gene: TRBJ1-1; v_gene: TRBV7-9; abundance: NA; d_gene: TRBD1; CDR3aa: CASNSGTVVYEAFF; CDR3nt: TGTGCCAGCAACTCCGGGACAGTGGTTTATGAAGCTTTCTTT
j_gene: TRBJ1-4; v_gene: TRBV4-1; abundance: NA; d_gene: NA; CDR3aa: CASSQDQPSANEKLFF; CDR3nt: TGCGCCAGCAGCCAAGATCAACCCAGTGCTAATGAAAAACTGTTTTTT
j_gene: TRBJ2-2; v_gene: TRBV4-2; abundance: NA; d_gene: TRBD2; CDR3aa: CASSQDRTSGTTGELFF; CDR3nt: TGTGCCAGCAGCCAAGACCGGACTAGCGGGACGACCGGGGAGCTGTTTTTT
j_gene: TRBJ1-1; v_gene: TRBV30; abundance: NA; d_gene: NA; CDR3aa: CAWSVTPDGEAFF; CDR3nt: TGTGCCTGGAGTGTGACCCCGGACGGTGAAGCTTTCTTT
j_gene: TRBJ2-5; v_gene: TRBV11-2; abundance: NA; d_gene: NA; CDR3aa: CASSFTETQYF; CDR3nt: TGTGCCAGCAGCTTTACCGAGACCCAGTACTTC
j_gene: TRBJ2-6; v_gene: TRBV9; abundance: NA; d_gene: NA; CDR3aa: CASSATFGGANVLTF; CDR3nt: TGTGCCAGCAGCGCAACTTTTGGTGGGGCCAACGTCCTGACTTTC
j_gene: TRBJ2-2; v_gene: TRBV11-2; abundance: NA; d_gene: NA; CDR3aa: CASSFEGGELFF; CDR3nt: TGTGCCAGCAGCTTTGAGGGTGGGGAGCTGTTTTTT
j_gene: TRBJ1-1; v_gene: TRBV19; abundance: NA; d_gene: TRBD1; CDR3aa: CASLHRGDTEAFF; CDR3nt: TGTGCCAGTCTCCACAGGGGAGACACTGAAGCTTTCTTT
j_gene: TRBJ2-7; v_gene: TRBV28; abundance: NA; d_gene: TRBD2; CDR3aa: CASSPGLAGGRFYEQYF; CDR3nt: TGTGCCAGCAGCCCGGGACTAGCGGGAGGGCGGTTCTACGAGCAGTACTTC
j_gene: TRBJ1-5; v_gene: TRBV6-1; abundance: few; d_gene: TRBD1; CDR3aa: CASSEEGRQGTQPQHF; CDR3nt: TGTGCCAGCAGTGAAGAAGGTAGACAGGGCACTCAGCCCCAGCATTTT
j_gene: TRBJ2-1; v_gene: TRBV29-1; abundance: NA; d_gene: TRBD1; CDR3aa: CSVEGGDRAVNEQFF; CDR3nt: TGCAGCGTCGAAGGGGGCGACAGGGCGGTCAATGAGCAGTTCTTC
j_gene: TRBJ2-1; v_gene: TRBV7-8; abundance: NA; d_gene: NA; CDR3aa: CASSDQTRGYNEQFF; CDR3nt: TGTGCCAGCAGCGACCAAACAAGGGGTTACAATGAGCAGTTCTTC
j_gene: TRBJ2-3; v_gene: TRBV2; abundance: once; d_gene: TRBD2; CDR3aa: CASDLITGGTDTQYF; CDR3nt: TGTGCCAGCGACCTTATCACGGGAGGGACAGATACGCAGTATTTT
j_gene: TRBJ2-2; v_gene: TRBV29-1; abundance: NA; d_gene: NA; CDR3aa: CSVRTAYTGELFF; CDR3nt: TGCAGCGTTCGGACGGCATACACCGGGGAGCTGTTTTTT
j_gene: TRBJ2-7; v_gene: TRBV7-2; abundance: NA; d_gene: NA; CDR3aa: CASSLPSYEQYF; CDR3nt: TGTGCCAGCAGCTTACCCTCCTACGAGCAGTACTTC
j_gene: TRBJ2-5; v_gene: TRBV5-6; abundance: once; d_gene: NA; CDR3aa: CASSSGTAGGETQYF; CDR3nt: TGTGCCAGCAGCTCCGGGACTGCCGGGGGAGAGACCCAGTACTTC
j_gene: TRBJ2-7; v_gene: TRBV27; abundance: NA; d_gene: NA; CDR3aa: CASTSGSPYEQYF; CDR3nt: TGTGCCAGCACCTCGGGGTCCCCCTACGAGCAGTACTTC
j_gene: TRBJ2-1; v_gene: TRBV7-9; abundance: once; d_gene: NA; CDR3aa: CASSFGVNEQFF; CDR3nt: TGTGCCAGCAGCTTTGGAGTTAATGAGCAGTTCTTC
j_gene: TRBJ2-7; v_gene: TRBV27; abundance: NA; d_gene: TRBD2; CDR3aa: CASSLSAGGYEQYF; CDR3nt: TGTGCCAGCAGTTTATCAGCGGGGGGCTACGAGCAGTACTTC
j_gene: TRBJ2-2; v_gene: TRBV9; abundance: NA; d_gene: TRBD2; CDR3aa: CASSPGWAGAVTGELFF; CDR3nt: TGTGCCAGCAGCCCGGGCTGGGCGGGAGCGGTCACCGGGGAGCTGTTTTTT
j_gene: TRBJ2-7; v_gene: TRBV21-1; abundance: NA; d_gene: NA; CDR3aa: CASSLRGDTYSYEQYF; CDR3nt: TGTGCCAGCAGCCTCCGCGGGGACACATACTCCTACGAGCAGTACTTC
j_gene: TRBJ2-7; v_gene: TRBV27; abundance: NA; d_gene: NA; CDR3aa: CASSLGTTYEQYF; CDR3nt: TGTGCCAGCAGTCTGGGGACAACCTACGAGCAGTACTTC
j_gene: TRBJ1-2; v_gene: TRBV6-1; abundance: NA; d_gene: NA; CDR3aa: CASSIVEDFGYGYTF; CDR3nt: TGTGCCAGCAGTATCGTTGAGGATTTCGGCTATGGCTACACCTTC
j_gene: TRBJ1-2; v_gene: TRBV28; abundance: NA; d_gene: NA; CDR3aa: CASLPGTDFLGYTF; CDR3nt: TGTGCCAGCTTACCGGGGACGGACTTTCTTGGCTACACCTTC
j_gene: TRBJ2-2; v_gene: TRBV7-9; abundance: NA; d_gene: NA; CDR3aa: CASSFAGAGELFF; CDR3nt: TGTGCCAGCAGCTTCGCGGGGGCAGGGGAGCTGTTTTTT
j_gene: TRBJ1-1; v_gene: TRBV19; abundance: few; d_gene: TRBD1; CDR3aa: CASTTQGLFTEAFF; CDR3nt: TGTGCCAGTACTACACAGGGGCTTTTCACTGAAGCTTTCTTT
j_gene: TRBJ1-1; v_gene: TRBV7-9; abundance: NA; d_gene: NA; CDR3aa: CASSSLTDYTEAFF; CDR3nt: TGTGCCAGCAGCTCCCTGACAGACTACACTGAAGCTTTCTTT